The present entry profiles one TCR beta chain with its context. A few counts support this clonotype. No antigen is known for it. One base away there is no much larger clone; base qualities are not given. The data belong to a study of human T cells and chemical hapten exposure (dated by TCRdb to about 2021). Looking at the study overall: For sensitization, 2% DPC in acetone was applied to a 2 cm by 2 cm area of upper inner arm skin. Throughout the roughly 24-week study period, patients were also given weekly therapeutic DPC doses on the scalp. Patch testing on the upper back used Finn chambers containing 0.01% DPC, with scoring done after 6 days according to International Contact Dermatitis Research Group standards. The patient cohort, mostly female, included alopecia areata with under or over 50% scalp involvement, alopecia totalis and alopecia universalis. Libraries were combined into a pool for sequencing, and differences in TCR yield between samples came mainly from small differences in library volumes within the pool. In alopecia patients, the study followed how the peripheral blood TCR repertoire changed in vivo over primary and secondary sensitization to diphenylcyclopropenone (DPC), a hapten. Patient blood was sampled pre-sensitization (week 0) and at 2, 6 and about 24 weeks after DPC sensitization. Blood for TCR sequencing was provided by twenty-nine alopecia patients at one to four time points (pre-sensitization, 2, 6 and 24 weeks). Broader findings and caveats from the paper: After repeated subsampling, changes were observed in the strength of the expansion versus patch-test correlation and in the threshold at which the correlation became significant. Because every patient had alopecia, a presumed autoimmune disease, the patients' immune response might differ from that of healthy individuals. Compared with pre-sensitization or healthy control sets, expanded TCRs formed significantly more large CDR3 similarity clusters, which is consistent with antigen-driven responses. A positive correlation was found between the number of PT1 expanded TCRs and patch test score, with significance reached at thresholds 8, 16 and 32 but not 4. DPC sensitization did not change the number of TCRs with a frequency above 1 in 1000, and there was no evidence of changes in global repertoire structure.

Via the germline V gene, CDR1 is SGHTA and CDR2 FQGNSA. The CDR3 runs 12 amino acids, cysteine and phenylalanine included. Only the CDR3 DNA is retained, 36 bases long and in frame from the first base. V drops 2 bases and J drops 8 bases, leaving 7 bases in between. Read against the paper, the sample's time point label means: pre-sensitization, week 0. According to the study, the label for this sample's treatment or condition signals: therapeutic diphenylcyclopropenone sensitization with weekly scalp DPC. At every patch-test visit, the blood draw took place before the patch test was put on. Patients were eligible if aged 18 to 70, diagnosed with alopecia and judged suitable for DPC therapy, and pregnant patients were excluded. Total RNA was extracted from unfractionated whole blood that had been collected in Tempus Blood RNA tubes. Libraries were built with RACE. The reads were generated on a NextSeq 500. During library preparation, unique molecular identifiers were attached to individual cDNA molecules so that TCRs could be counted quantitatively and reproducibly. Both TCR alpha and TCR beta chains were sequenced from each blood RNA sample. For the original study's pipeline: A median of around 100,000 TCRs per sample was observed, with a range of roughly 20,000 to 700,000. V, J and CDR3 annotation of the TCR reads was carried out using the Decombinator software suite. To make PS versus PT1 abundance plots, every sample was subsampled to the same number of TCRs (28,000). TCRs were defined as expanded if absent before sensitization and observed at least eight times at the 2-week time point. TCRdb passed the public sequencing reads through fastp at Q25 and MiXCR, retaining productive beta sequences. CDR3 protein sequences are deduplicated, and each keeps its most common genes and DNA. TCRdb, not the authors, supplied the V and J calls. The sample has roughly 250,000 distinct CDR3 sequences on record, about 8.1% of them singletons. About 2.5% of the sample lies in the top ten.

The sequence came from a woman between 35 and 50 years old with alopecia areata. Some clones in this sample may be carry-over from other donors' samples. The sample in question was whole blood, obtained in connection with sensitization to the hapten diphenylcyclopropenone (DPC). The chain is encoded by TRBV7-2 joined to TRBJ2-1, with no confidently assigned D gene. The DNA sequence is as follows: TGTGCCAGCAGCTTATCCGCCGATGAGCAGTTCTTC. Its protein reads: CASSLSADEQFF.